The 16 T cell receptor beta chains listed next were all sequenced from one sample in a study of T cells in Graves' hyperthyroidism and ophthalmopathy (dated by TCRdb to the late 2010s). The library was produced with multiplex PCR. The sequencing machine was an Illumina HiSeq 2000. TCR beta CDR3 regions were amplified from RNA transcripts. For the first round of RT-PCR on the TCR CDR3, the HTBI primer set was used together with the Qiagen OneStep RT-PCR kit. TCRdb reanalyzed the raw reads on its own, using fastp at Q25 for trimming and MiXCR for clone calling, and kept in-frame beta chains. Rows with a matching CDR3 protein are joined into one entry that keeps the most common DNA and genes. The sample table shows about 600,000 distinct CDR3 sequences, and 16% are seen once. Of the sample, under 3.5% is held by the ten largest clones. Source material: blood. The receptor set was obtained from a woman between 35 and 50 years old with Graves' ophthalmopathy.

Many counts were recorded for this clonotype. The J gene is TRBJ1-3, the V gene TRBV18; tentatively, D is TRBD1 (5 bases). Per germline, CDR1 KGHSH and CDR2 LQKENI. V lost 2 bases to trimming and J lost 2 bases, with 10 bases between them. This CDR3 is built from 15 residues. CDR3 sequence: CASSPGGATGNTIYF. The CDR3 coding sequence is TGTGCCAGCTCACCAGGCGGGGCGACTGGAAACACCATATATTTT.

CDR3 nucleotide sequence: TGTGCCAGCAGCTTAGATAGCGGAGCCAAAAACATTCAGTACTTC. This encodes CASSLDSGAKNIQYF. The chain is built from TRBV7-2 and TRBJ2-4; perhaps TRBD2 as D (6 bases). Germline V gene data show CDR1 as SGHTA and CDR2 as FQGNSA. V was clipped by 1 base and J by 0 bases, with 7 bases between them. The CDR3 runs to 15 residues.

The sample holds one count of this clonotype. This chain links TRBV5-1 with TRBJ2-7; 11 nucleotides match TRBD2. The germline V gene has CDR1 SGHRS and CDR2 YFSETQ. This CDR3 has 12 amino acids. V dropped 6 bases and J dropped 6; count of bases not matched to a gene: 2. The CDR3 loop reads CASIGLAGEQYF. For the CDR3, the DNA is TGCGCCAGCATTGGACTAGCGGGCGAGCAGTACTTC.

The V call is TRBV4-2, the J call TRBJ2-1; 9 bases align to TRBD2. CDR3 length: 16 amino acids. Germline CDR1 and CDR2: LGHNA and YNFKEQ. J gave up 8 bases and V 0 bases, and 8 bases lay outside the gene matches. Here the CDR3 DNA reads TGTGCCAGCAGCCAAGATGTCGCGGGGGGGCCGGATGAGCAGTTCTTC. Amino acid sequence: CASSQDVAGGPDEQFF.

V is TRBV6-2 or TRBV6-3 and J is TRBJ1-5, with a possible D match to TRBD1 (6 bases). Germline CDR1 and CDR2: MNHEY and SVGEGT. This CDR3 is 14 amino acids long. The germline V and J ends were trimmed by 6 bases and 3 bases, with 12 bases remaining between them. The CDR3 coding sequence is TGTGCCAGCAGCCCTCGACAGGTCAATCAGCCCCAGCATTTT. It encodes CASSPRQVNQPQHF.

The chain has TRBV20-1 and TRBJ2-7; weak D call: TRBD2 (6 bases). Per germline, CDR1 DFQATT and CDR2 SNEGSKA (reference sequence). The CDR3 loop spans 14 amino acids. V dropped 2 bases and J dropped 9 bases, with 20 bases sitting between them. CDR3 sequence (DNA): TGCAGTGCTAGACAACTGGGACTCCTACGAGGGCAGTACTTC. Translation: CSARQLGLLRGQYF.

This chain joins TRBV7-9 and TRBJ1-1; TRBD1 might be the D (5 bases). V lost 4 bases, J lost 2 bases, and 14 bases lay in between. Germline CDR1 SEHNR, CDR2 FQNEAQ (reference sequence). This CDR3 region has 15 residues. The CDR3 DNA is TGTGCCAGCAGCTCCCCGGGACCAGGAAACACTGAAGCTTTCTTT. This gives the protein CASSSPGPGNTEAFF.

Many counts were recorded for this clonotype. V and J are TRBV7-9 and TRBJ1-6; D not certain. Trimming took 0 bases from V and 10 from J, leaving 13 bases between them. There are 15 residues in the CDR3. The germline V gene encodes CDR1 SEHNR and CDR2 FQNEAQ (reference sequence). The CDR3 region is CASSLAYGVGSPLHF. The CDR3 DNA reads as TGTGCCAGCAGCTTAGCGTACGGGGTAGGGTCACCCCTCCACTTT.

There are many counts of this clonotype. The rearrangement joins TRBV18 to TRBJ1-1, with D tentatively TRBD1 (5 bases). Per the germline V gene, CDR1 is KGHSH and CDR2 is LQKENI. The CDR3 consists of 15 residues. V gave up 4 bases and J gave up 1 base, with 13 bases separating them. CDR3: CASSLMDTTNTEAFF. The DNA of the CDR3 is TGTGCCAGCTCACTCATGGACACCACGAACACTGAAGCTTTCTTT. Drawing the rest from reference TRBV18 and TRBJ1-1, the complete variable domain is NAGVMQNPRHLVRRRGQEARLRCSPMKGHSHVYWYRQLPEEGLKFMVYLQKENIIDESGMPKERFSAEFPKEGPSILRIQQVVRGDSAAYFCASSLMDTTNTEAFFGQGTRLTVV.

In this sample, this clonotype turned up a few times. The chain is built from TRBV11-2 and TRBJ1-5; a possible D gene is TRBD1 (6 bases). Germline assignment: CDR1 SGHAT and CDR2 FQNNGV. The CDR3 contains 16 residues. V lost 1 base and J 3 bases, leaving 13 bases between the germline ends. DNA of the CDR3: TGTGCCAGCAGCTTAGGCCCAACAGGGACCAATCAGCCCCAGCATTTT. Its protein product is CASSLGPTGTNQPQHF.

At least ten counts were recorded for this clonotype. The chain joins TRBV30 to TRBJ2-7; TRBD1 aligns across 9 bases. The germline gives CDR1 GTSNPN, CDR2 SVGIG (reference sequence). Trimming removed 2 bases from V and 4 bases from J; junction bases left unmatched: 6. The CDR3 totals 14 residues. The CDR3 coding sequence is TGTGCCTGGAGTAGAACAGGGGGCAAGTACGAGCAGTACTTC. Amino acids: CAWSRTGGKYEQYF.

This clonotype was found a few times. The chain uses TRBV19 and TRBJ1-5; D ambiguous. V was trimmed by 4 bases and J by 3 bases, leaving 13 bases between them. The CDR3 runs to 15 residues. Germline assignment: CDR1 LNHDA and CDR2 SQIVND (reference sequence). DNA of the CDR3: TGTGCCAGTAGTAGAGGTGGAGGGAACAATCAGCCCCAGCATTTT. Residues: CASSRGGGNNQPQHF.

In this sample, this clonotype turned up many times. The J gene is TRBJ2-7, the V gene TRBV28, with TRBD1 matching over 8 bases. Per germline, CDR1 MDHEN and CDR2 SYDVKM. J gave up 6 bases and V 6 bases, and 10 bases lay outside the gene matches. CDR3 size: 14 residues. The CDR3 spells CASSPQQGVGEQYF. The CDR3 region has the DNA TGTGCCAGCAGCCCTCAACAGGGGGTCGGCGAGCAGTACTTC.

This clonotype was observed a handful of times. V is TRBV18 and J is TRBJ2-7; 8 nucleotides match TRBD2. The germline V gene has CDR1 KGHSH and CDR2 LQKENI. V was clipped by 4 bases and J by 0 bases; unmatched bases: 8. The CDR3 contains 16 residues. This CDR3 reads CASSRIAGRSSYEQYF. CDR3 nucleotides: TGTGCCAGCTCACGAATAGCGGGGAGGAGCTCCTACGAGCAGTACTTC.

The chain recombines TRBV6-5 with TRBJ2-1; D is ambiguous. This CDR3 contains 16 residues. Deletions cut 4 bases from V and 4 bases from J, with 17 bases between. Germline V CDR1 and CDR2: MNHEY, SVGAGI. CDR3 DNA sequence: TGTGCCAGCAGTTCCGCCCGTCCAGGAGATTACAATGAGCAGTTCTTC. Amino acid sequence: CASSSARPGDYNEQFF.

This clonotype was seen many times. The rearrangement uses TRBV11-2 and TRBJ1-6; possible D gene TRBD1, 5 bases. The V gene lost 5 bases and the J gene lost 5 bases, with 16 bases spanning the gap. Germline values: CDR1 SGHAT, CDR2 FQNNGV. The CDR3 covers 16 residues. The CDR3 DNA follows: TGTGCCAGCAGCCCTACTGTGGGACGTAATAATTCACCCCTCCACTTT. Amino acids: CASSPTVGRNNSPLHF.